What follows describes a single T cell receptor (beta chain). The antigen remains unidentified. CDR1 is SGDLS, CDR2 YYNGEE, per germline. This CDR3 region has 15 residues. Trimming pared 4 bases from V and 8 bases from J, leaving 21 bases between. This record belongs to a study of blood T cells in healthy people across ages. Study-level findings and limits: As age increased, TCR beta diversity per million T cells fell in a roughly linear fashion.

Through a sample-barcoded 5' primer and a J-beta primer mix, a second PCR was run for roughly 7 to 11 cycles. One entry per CDR3 protein, called by TCRdb with MiXCR from the 5' RACE reads. The table lists under 2 million distinct CDR3 sequences, around 36% of them singletons. This TCR came from a woman in her thirties in good health. The chain links TRBV9 to TRBJ1-2, with a tentative D call TRBD1 (6 bases). The sequencing input was blood. The CDR3: CASSPNSGTSFGYTF. CDR3 nucleotide sequence: TGTGCCAGCAGCCCTAATTCCGGGACATCGTTCGGCTACACCTTC. Together with reference TRBV9 and TRBJ1-2, the CDR3 gives the full variable domain: DSGVTQTPKHLITATGQRVTLRCSPRSGDLSVYWYQQSLDQGLQFLIQYYNGEERAKGNILERFSAQQFPDLHSELNLSSLELGDSALYFCASSPNSGTSFGYTFGSGTRLTVV.